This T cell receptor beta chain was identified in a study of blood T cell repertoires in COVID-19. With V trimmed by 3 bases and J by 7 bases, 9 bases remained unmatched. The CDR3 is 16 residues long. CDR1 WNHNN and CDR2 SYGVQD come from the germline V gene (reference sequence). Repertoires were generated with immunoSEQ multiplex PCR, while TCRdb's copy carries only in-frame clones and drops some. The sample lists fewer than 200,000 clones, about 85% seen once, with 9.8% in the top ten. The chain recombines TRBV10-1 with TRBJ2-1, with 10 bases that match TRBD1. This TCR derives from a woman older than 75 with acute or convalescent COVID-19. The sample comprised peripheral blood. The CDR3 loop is CASSDSRQGAFNEQFF. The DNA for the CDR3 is TGCGCCAGCAGTGATTCCCGACAGGGGGCCTTTAATGAGCAGTTCTTC.